A selection of T cell receptor beta chains follows, all from one sample in a study of T cell repertoires in cytomegalovirus infection. Each CDR3 protein is one row after TCRdb ran MiXCR on the reads. The sample includes 400,000 to 550,000 distinct CDR3 sequences, about 10% seen only once; the top ten take about 10%. The sequencing sample was made of PBMCs. These receptors were collected from a human donor in good health (CMV status not recorded). Some clones in this sample may be carry-over from other donors' samples. Each CDR3 is given with its conserved first and last residue. The D gene is left open where the match is weak. The size field is filled for only some rows; it gives once, few, many or a size class.

v_call: TRBV7-9
clone_size: NA
j_call: TRBJ2-7
d_call: TRBD1
cdr3_nt: TGTGCCAGCAGCTTACCCGGGCAGGGGGTGTGGGAGCAGTACTTC
cdr3_aa: CASSLPGQGVWEQYF

v_call: TRBV27
clone_size: many
j_call: TRBJ2-5
d_call: NA
cdr3_nt: TGTGCCAGCAGTTTACAAGCGGGTTATTCAGCGACCCAGTACTTC
cdr3_aa: CASSLQAGYSATQYF

v_call: TRBV19
clone_size: NA
j_call: TRBJ1-5
d_call: NA
cdr3_nt: TGTGCCAGCTCGGGGGAGAGCAGGGGTTTTCAGCCCCAGCATTTT
cdr3_aa: CASSGESRGFQPQHF

v_call: TRBV7-9
clone_size: many
j_call: TRBJ1-4
d_call: NA
cdr3_nt: TGTGCCAGCAGGCTAGGTCCTACTAATGAAAAACTGTTTTTT
cdr3_aa: CASRLGPTNEKLFF

v_call: TRBV10-3
clone_size: many
j_call: TRBJ2-3
d_call: TRBD2
cdr3_nt: TGTGCCATCAGTGAGACCTTAGCGGGGGGCCTCACAGATACGCAGTATTTT
cdr3_aa: CAISETLAGGLTDTQYF

v_call: TRBV29-1
clone_size: many
j_call: TRBJ1-2
d_call: NA
cdr3_nt: TGCAGCGTTGGCCTATCCTATGGCTACACCTTC
cdr3_aa: CSVGLSYGYTF

v_call: TRBV28
clone_size: few
j_call: TRBJ2-1
d_call: NA
cdr3_nt: TGTGCCAGCAGTTTACTATACAATGAGCAGTTCTTC
cdr3_aa: CASSLLYNEQFF

v_call: TRBV6-5
clone_size: many
j_call: TRBJ2-5
d_call: NA
cdr3_nt: TGTGCCAGCAGATCGGGGGGCGCAAAGACCCAGTACTTC
cdr3_aa: CASRSGGAKTQYF

v_call: TRBV5-6
clone_size: many
j_call: TRBJ1-2
d_call: NA
cdr3_nt: TGTGCCAGCAGCTTGCTGGGACGGGAGGGCTACACCTTC
cdr3_aa: CASSLLGREGYTF

v_call: TRBV5-1
clone_size: many
j_call: TRBJ1-6
d_call: NA
cdr3_nt: TGCGCCAGCAGCATTGGCGTCGGATCTAATTCACCCCTCCACTTT
cdr3_aa: CASSIGVGSNSPLHF

v_call: TRBV20-1
clone_size: many
j_call: TRBJ2-1
d_call: TRBD2
cdr3_nt: TGCAGTGCTAGCGGACTAGCGGGGGGGTCCTCCTACAATGAGCAGTTCTTC
cdr3_aa: CSASGLAGGSSYNEQFF

v_call: TRBV4-2
clone_size: many
j_call: TRBJ2-4
d_call: NA
cdr3_nt: TGTGCCAGCAGCCAAGGGAGCCACCGGGATCTGGGGATTCTTCAGTACTTC
cdr3_aa: CASSQGSHRDLGILQYF

v_call: TRBV7-2
clone_size: many
j_call: TRBJ2-5
d_call: TRBD1
cdr3_nt: TGTGCCAGCAGCCGGGGACAGGGGTGGGGGACCCAGTACTTC
cdr3_aa: CASSRGQGWGTQYF

v_call: TRBV19
clone_size: many
j_call: TRBJ2-3
d_call: TRBD2
cdr3_nt: TGTGCCAGTAGTCTTTTGACTAGCGGGGCCGCAGATACGCAGTATTTT
cdr3_aa: CASSLLTSGAADTQYF

v_call: TRBV5-6
clone_size: many
j_call: TRBJ1-4
d_call: TRBD1
cdr3_nt: TGTGCCAGCAGCTCAGGGGGTCGCGGTGAAAAACTGTTTTTT
cdr3_aa: CASSSGGRGEKLFF

v_call: TRBV2
clone_size: many
j_call: TRBJ1-2
d_call: TRBD1
cdr3_nt: TGTGCCAGCGCCCCGGGACAGAACTATGGCTACACCTTC
cdr3_aa: CASAPGQNYGYTF